These 27 T cell receptor beta chains were all obtained from the same sample, sequenced in a study of sequential checkpoint blockade in melanoma. As for treatment: randomized to nivolumab then ipilimumab (arm A) or the reverse (arm B). The repertoire was sequenced with immunoSEQ multiplex PCR; TCRdb's copy has only in-frame clones and lacks some. The sample includes 13,000 or so clones, about two thirds of them seen just once. Sequenced material: CD8+ T cells sorted from blood (inferred from file names), taken from a patient given nivolumab and ipilimumab in sequence. These receptors were taken from a human donor with melanoma.

This chain joins TRBV27 and TRBJ2-1, with a tentative D call TRBD2 (7 bases). Germline V gives CDR1 MNHEY, CDR2 SMNVEV (reference sequence). The ends were cut back, 3 bases at V and 3 bases at J, with 12 bases in the middle. The CDR3 consists of 15 residues. CDR3 loop: CASSLRGGGYNEQFF. DNA of the CDR3: TGTGCCAGCAGTTTGAGGGGGGGAGGCTACAATGAGCAGTTCTTC.

The chain is built from TRBV27 and TRBJ2-7, with 10 nucleotides matching TRBD1. Losses at the gene ends were 6 bases for V and 3 bases for J; bases not matched to a gene: 5. The germline gives CDR1 MNHEY, CDR2 SMNVEV (reference sequence). This CDR3 region has 14 residues. The CDR3: CASSGTGALYEQYF. CDR3 bases: TGTGCCAGCAGCGGGACAGGGGCTCTCTACGAGCAGTACTTC.

This sequence joins TRBV4-3 and TRBJ2-7; a weak D match, TRBD1 (6 bases). CDR3 length equals 13 residues. With 3 bases removed from V and 6 bases from J, the gap between germline ends came to 12 bases. In germline, CDR1 is LGHNA, CDR2 YSLEER. CDR3 loop: CASSHSRGREQYF. As DNA, the CDR3 is TGCGCCAGCAGCCACTCCAGGGGACGCGAGCAGTACTTC.

The genes are TRBV30 and TRBJ1-1, with 8 bases lining up with TRBD1. CDR3 length: 15 amino acids. CDR1 GTSNPN and CDR2 SVGIG come from the germline V gene (reference sequence). Germline trimming cut 1 base from V and 5 bases from J; bases unmatched to any gene: 9. CDR3 bases: TGTGCCTGGAGTGCCCATCGACAGGGGATGACTGAAGCTTTCTTT. Translated: CAWSAHRQGMTEAFF.

This sequence joins TRBV5-1 and TRBJ1-2; D is possibly TRBD1 (6 bases). There are 13 residues in the CDR3. Germline-derived CDR1 and CDR2 are SGHRS and YFSETQ. With 2 bases removed from V and 7 bases from J, the gap between germline ends came to 12 bases. The CDR3: CASSFGGALGYTF. DNA of the CDR3: TGCGCCAGCAGCTTCGGGGGGGCGCTTGGCTACACCTTC. Variable domain in full (rest from reference TRBV5-1 and TRBJ1-2): KAGVTQTPRYLIKTRGQQVTLSCSPISGHRSVSWYQQTPGQGLQFLFEYFSETQRNKGNFPGRFSGRQFSNSRSEMNVSTLELGDSALYLCASSFGGALGYTFGSGTRLTVV.

The chain joins TRBV19 to TRBJ2-7; TRBD2 matches at 14 bases. The CDR3 is 18 residues long. Germline trimming cut 5 bases from V and 3 bases from J; bases unmatched to any gene: 12. The germline V gene encodes CDR1 LNHDA and CDR2 SQIVND (reference sequence). The CDR3 nucleotides read TGTGCCAGTAGTGGGCGGACTAGCGGGGGGCCCGATCTCTACGAGCAGTACTTC. Its protein product is CASSGRTSGGPDLYEQYF.

The chain carries TRBV6-1 and TRBJ1-2, with 8 bases identical to TRBD1. This CDR3 contains 17 residues. Germline V lookup: CDR1 MNHNS, CDR2 SASEGT. With 0 bases clipped from V and 4 bases from J, the junction kept 10 bases outside the gene matches. DNA of the CDR3: TGTGCCAGCAGTGAAGCGACCGCAGGGGGCGCGAGCTATGGCTACACCTTC. Its protein product is CASSEATAGGASYGYTF.

CDR3 loop: CASSLPGQGLNTEAFF. The DNA of the CDR3 is TGTGCCAGCAGCTTGCCCGGACAGGGGTTGAACACTGAAGCTTTCTTT. The rearrangement uses TRBV5-4 and TRBJ1-1, with 9 bases matching TRBD1. Germline CDR1 reads SGHNT; CDR2 reads YYREEE (reference sequence). The length of the CDR3 is 16 residues. The ends lost 1 base at V and 0 bases at J; junction bases unmatched: 4.

This clone has just one count. The chain couples TRBV27 to TRBJ1-5; possible D gene TRBD1, 6 bases. The length of the CDR3 is 14 residues. Looked up from germline, CDR1 is MNHEY and CDR2 is SMNVEV (reference sequence). The V end was cut by 2 bases, the J end by 3 bases, with 8 bases between. This CDR3 reads CASSLQGTNQPQHF. The DNA of the CDR3 is TGTGCCAGCAGTTTACAGGGGACCAATCAGCCCCAGCATTTT.

In this sample, this clone turned up once. V and J are TRBV19 and TRBJ1-1; the match to TRBD1 covers 10 bases. The J segment lost 4 bases and the V segment lost 5 bases, leaving 7 bases of the junction unmatched. There are 15 residues in the CDR3. In germline, CDR1 is LNHDA, CDR2 SQIVND (reference sequence). The CDR3 DNA follows: TGTGCCAGTAGTTCGGGGACAGGGGCTGTCACTGAAGCTTTCTTT. The encoded protein is CASSSGTGAVTEAFF.

This rearrangement joins TRBV7-9 to TRBJ2-1; the match to TRBD2 covers 13 bases. The junction had 4 bases not matched to a gene; V was cut back by 5 bases and J by 6 bases. Per germline, CDR1 SEHNR and CDR2 FQNEAQ (reference sequence). The CDR3 has 15 residues. CDR3 DNA: TGTGCCAGCAGCCAGGGGACTAGCGGGGCCAATGAGCAGTTCTTC. It yields the protein CASSQGTSGANEQFF.

This clone was observed a few times. This sequence joins TRBV10-3 and TRBJ2-7, with TRBD1 identical over 7 bases. Trimming took 4 bases from V and 2 from J; bases not matched to a gene: 2. Per the germline V gene, CDR1 is ENHRY and CDR2 is SYGVKD. The CDR3 sequence is 13 residues long. CDR3 amino acids: CAISGDSTYEQYF. CDR3 sequence (DNA): TGTGCCATCAGTGGGGACAGCACCTACGAGCAGTACTTC.

J is TRBJ2-7 and V is TRBV12-5, with 9 bases fitting TRBD1. The trim removed 3 bases at V and 2 bases at J, leaving 17 bases unmatched. The CDR3 runs 19 residues. Germline V lookup: CDR1 LGHNT, CDR2 FRNRAP. The CDR3 here is CASGFYPSRRRTGAYEQYF. The CDR3, as DNA: TGTGCTAGTGGTTTTTACCCCTCAAGACGCCGGACAGGGGCCTACGAGCAGTACTTC.

This clone was detected a few times. The chain links TRBV6-1 to TRBJ2-7; 11 bases are a match to TRBD2. The CDR3 has 13 residues. CDR1 and CDR2 from the germline V gene are MNHNS and SASEGT. After removal of 5 bases from V and 6 bases from J, the junction contained 3 bases not matched to a gene. The DNA for the CDR3 is TGTGCCAGCAGTACCGGACTAGCGGGCGAGCAGTACTTC. It translates to CASSTGLAGEQYF.

The J gene is TRBJ2-7, the V gene TRBV9, with TRBD1 matching over 8 bases. CDR3 size: 13 residues. Unmatched junction bases numbered 3, after V lost 2 bases and J lost 5 bases. Per the germline V gene, CDR1 is SGDLS and CDR2 is YYNGEE. The DNA for the CDR3 is TGTGCCAGCAGCGTCAGGGGGCAGGACGAGCAGTACTTC. Translation gives CASSVRGQDEQYF.

This chain links TRBV5-1 with TRBJ2-5, with D possibly matching TRBD1 (6 bases). CDR1 SGHRS and CDR2 YFSETQ come from the germline V gene. The CDR3 is made up of 13 amino acids. The V end was cut by 4 bases, the J end by 4 bases, with 11 bases between. CDR3 region: CASSKTGLETQYF. DNA for the CDR3: TGCGCCAGCAGCAAAACAGGGTTAGAGACCCAGTACTTC.

This clone was observed a single time. The CDR3 bases are TGTGCCAGCAGCTCCGGACAGAATCACGAAACTGAAGCTTTCTTT. This encodes CASSSGQNHETEAFF. The chain recombines TRBV7-9 with TRBJ1-1, with a possible D match to TRBD1 (6 bases). This CDR3 has 15 residues. Germline lookup yields CDR1 SEHNR and CDR2 FQNEAQ (reference sequence). V was pared by 4 bases and J by 5 bases, with 17 bases between.

The genes are TRBV27 and TRBJ1-5, with 7 bases that match TRBD1. Germline values: CDR1 MNHEY, CDR2 SMNVEV (reference sequence). J was trimmed by 3 bases and V by 4 bases; bases with no gene match: 6. CDR3 size: 15 residues. This CDR3 reads CASSSFTGANQPQHF. The CDR3, as DNA: TGTGCCAGCAGTTCATTCACAGGGGCCAATCAGCCCCAGCATTTT.

The rearrangement links TRBV9 to TRBJ2-3; 7 bases agree with TRBD1. Germline V gene sequence: CDR1 SGDLS, CDR2 YYNGEE. CDR3 size: 17 residues. J was trimmed by 2 bases and V by 4 bases; bases with no gene match: 13. The CDR3 DNA reads TGTGCCAGCAGCCCGCCCGAACAGGGGATATTCACAGATACGCAGTATTTT. Its protein product is CASSPPEQGIFTDTQYF. The whole variable domain, filled in from reference TRBV9 and TRBJ2-3, reads DSGVTQTPKHLITATGQRVTLRCSPRSGDLSVYWYQQSLDQGLQFLIQYYNGEERAKGNILERFSAQQFPDLHSELNLSSLELGDSALYFCASSPPEQGIFTDTQYFGPGTRLTVL.

The chain uses TRBV10-3 and TRBJ1-6; D is undetermined. Germline loops: CDR1 ENHRY, CDR2 SYGVKD. The V end lost 6 bases, the J end lost 1 base, and 16 bases lay between the germline ends. This CDR3 has 17 amino acids. DNA for the CDR3: TGTGCCATCAGCCGGGCGAGGGAGGGTTCCTATAATTCACCCCTCCACTTT. Protein: CAISRAREGSYNSPLHF.

The chain has TRBV5-4 and TRBJ2-5, with 7 bases fitting TRBD2. Judging by the DNA end, TRBJ2-7 fits better; the J call may be wrong. Germline-derived CDR1 and CDR2 are SGHNT and YYREEE (reference sequence). CDR3 length: 16 amino acids. CDR3 sequence (DNA): TGTGCCAGCAGCTCACCTAGCGGAGGTGGGGCCTACGAGCAGTACTTC. Its protein is CASSSPSGGGAYEQYF.

V and J are TRBV30 and TRBJ1-2; 8 bases map to TRBD1. CDR1 and CDR2 from the germline V gene are GTSNPN and SVGIG (reference sequence). With V trimmed by 3 bases and J by 3 bases, 3 bases remained unmatched. The CDR3 is 13 amino acids. The chain's CDR3 is CAWRATGDYGYTF. The CDR3 bases are TGTGCCTGGAGGGCGACAGGGGACTATGGCTACACCTTC.

V is TRBV5-1 and J is TRBJ2-5, with TRBD2 as a possible D gene (6 bases). V lost 0 bases to trimming and J lost 10 bases, with 7 bases between them. The CDR3 is made up of 11 amino acids. Per germline, CDR1 SGHRS and CDR2 YFSETQ. The CDR3 region has the DNA TGCGCCAGCAGCTTGGGGGACTGCCAGTACTTC. Translating gives CASSLGDCQYF.

This clone was observed many times. Other DNA variants within this sample encode the same CDR3. The V and J genes are TRBV6-6 and TRBJ2-7; D not resolved. V was shortened by 0 bases and J by 1 base, with 7 bases between the two germline ends. The CDR3 totals 14 residues. CDR1 and CDR2 (germline): MNHNY, SVGAGI (reference sequence). CDR3 in amino acids: CASSYSAGSYEQYF. CDR3 coding DNA: TGTGCCAGCAGTTACTCCGCAGGTTCCTACGAGCAGTACTTC.

The genes are TRBV11-3 and TRBJ1-1, with 8 bases that match TRBD1. Germline values: CDR1 SGHNT, CDR2 YENEEA. V was clipped by 0 bases and J by 5 bases; unmatched bases: 2. This CDR3 has 14 amino acids. CDR3 in amino acids: CASSLEQGETEAFF. The CDR3 DNA follows: TGTGCCAGCAGCTTAGAACAGGGGGAAACTGAAGCTTTCTTT.

The chain uses TRBV27 and TRBJ2-3, with D perhaps TRBD1 (5 bases). This CDR3 spans 13 amino acids. Trimming shortened V by 8 bases and J by 2 bases, and 11 bases separated the two germline ends. The germline CDR1 and CDR2 sequences are MNHEY and SMNVEV (reference sequence). CDR3 bases: TGTGCCAGCGGACACTGGACCACAGATACGCAGTATTTT. Its protein product is CASGHWTTDTQYF.

The rearrangement joins TRBV29-1 to TRBJ2-4, with D perhaps matching TRBD2 (6 bases). The CDR3 runs to 14 residues. CDR1 is SQVTM, CDR2 ANQGSEA, per germline. The V and J ends lost 2 bases and 3 bases respectively, with 11 bases between them. The CDR3 is CSVETGDVKNIQYF. The CDR3 bases are TGCAGCGTTGAAACGGGGGACGTCAAAAACATTCAGTACTTC.